This entry is about one TCR beta chain. Antigen: not known. Looked up from germline, CDR1 is MNHNS and CDR2 is SASEGT. V was shortened by 7 bases and J by 4 bases, with 10 bases between the two germline ends. This CDR3 contains 12 residues. The data belong to a study of PD-1 blockade in classical Hodgkin lymphoma. Notes on the study in general: Patients who responded completely had about the same baseline diversity as newly diagnosed patients. Possibly reflecting disease activity or prior therapy, repertoire differences have causes that remain undefined.

Clones were sequenced by immunoSEQ multiplex PCR, and TCRdb holds only the in-frame ones, with some missing. The sample lists around 29,000 clones; roughly 80% were seen once. Time point specified: cycle 4 day 1 (C4D1), after 5 to 7 weeks of nivolumab. All patients experienced relapse after autologous stem cell transplantation, and brentuximab vedotin exposure was variable. Magnetic negative selection was used to purify CD4+ T cells from PBMCs that had been thawed. The sample consisted of CD4+ T cells from blood, taken before the fourth cycle of nivolumab. This chain joins TRBV6-1 and TRBJ1-2; possibly TRBD1 for D (5 bases). This TCR came from a human donor with classical Hodgkin lymphoma. CDR3 DNA sequence: TGTGCCAGCACCAGGGACCGCTATGGCTACACCTTC. Its protein is CASTRDRYGYTF.